This TCR beta chain comes out of a study of blood T cells in healthy people across ages. Losses at the gene ends were 7 bases for V and 4 bases for J; bases not matched to a gene: 6. Germline CDR1 and CDR2: MDHEN and SYDVKM. CDR3 length: 13 amino acids. This clonotype occurred a few times. With a J-beta primer mix and a sample-barcoded 5' primer, a second PCR ran about 7 to 11 cycles. A single record per CDR3 protein comes from TCRdb applying MiXCR to the 5' RACE reads. The sample lists about 640,000 distinct CDR3 sequences, roughly three fifths seen once, with over 30% in the top ten. V usage is TRBV28 and J usage is TRBJ1-2, with TRBD1 matching 7 bases. This clonotype was sampled from a man between 60 and 75 years old in good health. Source material: blood. The CDR3 sequence: CASTPGQSYGYTF. In DNA form, the CDR3 reads TGTGCCAGCACTCCGGGACAGAGCTATGGCTACACCTTC.